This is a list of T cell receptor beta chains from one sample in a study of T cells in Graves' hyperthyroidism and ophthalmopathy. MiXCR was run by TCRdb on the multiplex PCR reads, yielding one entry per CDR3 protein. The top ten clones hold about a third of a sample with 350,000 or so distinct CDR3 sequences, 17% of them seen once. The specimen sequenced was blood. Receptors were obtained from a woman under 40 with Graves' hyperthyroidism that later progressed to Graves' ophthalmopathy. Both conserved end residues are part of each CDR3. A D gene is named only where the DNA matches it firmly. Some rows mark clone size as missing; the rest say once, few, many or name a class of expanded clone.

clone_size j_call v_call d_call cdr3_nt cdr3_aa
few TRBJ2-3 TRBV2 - TGTGCCAGTACGGGGACAATCACAGATACGCAGTATTTT CASTGTITDTQYF
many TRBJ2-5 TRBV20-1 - TGCAGTGCTAGAGATGGGGAGCAGGTGGGGGTGTACCAAGAGACCCAGTACTTC CSARDGEQVGVYQETQYF
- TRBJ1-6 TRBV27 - TGTGCCAGCAGTTTGCAGCTGACGAATTCACCCCTCCACTTT CASSLQLTNSPLHF
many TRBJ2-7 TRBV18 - TGTGCCAGCTCACCTGACGCCTACGAGCAGTACTTC CASSPDAYEQYF
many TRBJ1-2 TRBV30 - TGTGCCAGCCACGGACTGCATGGCTACACCTTC CASHGLHGYTF
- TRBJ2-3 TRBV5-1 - TGCGCCAGCAGCTTGGGAGGGCAAGATACGCAGTATTTT CASSLGGQDTQYF
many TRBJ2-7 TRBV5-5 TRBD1 TGTGCCAGCAGCGCCGGATGGGGGACAGGGACCGAGCAGTACTTC CASSAGWGTGTEQYF
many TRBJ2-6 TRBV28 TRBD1 TGTGCCAGCAGTTTCGCGACAGGGGTTTTCTCTGGGGCCAACGTCCTGACTTTC CASSFATGVFSGANVLTF
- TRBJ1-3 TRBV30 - TGTGCCTGGAGTCCCAGCTTTGGAGTTAACTCTGGAAACACCATATATTTT CAWSPSFGVNSGNTIYF
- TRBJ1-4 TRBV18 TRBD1 TGTGCCAGCTCGCTTTTACCCCGGACAGGGGTTACAGGGAAACTGTTTTTT CASSLLPRTGVTGKLFF
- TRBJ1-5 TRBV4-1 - TGCGCCAGCCAAGAAGAGACGGGGAACAATCAGCCCCAGCATTTT CASQEETGNNQPQHF
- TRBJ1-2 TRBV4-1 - TGCGCCAGCAGCCAAGAAGAGGGACGACCCTATGGCTACACCTTC CASSQEEGRPYGYTF
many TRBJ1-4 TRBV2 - TGTGCCAGCAGATGGACTTGGGATAATGAAAAACTGTTTTTT CASRWTWDNEKLFF
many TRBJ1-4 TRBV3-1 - TGTGCCAGCAGCCACGCTACCGGACGGCGTGTTGAAAAACTGTTTTTT CASSHATGRRVEKLFF
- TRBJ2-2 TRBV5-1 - TGCGCCAGCAGCTTGGGCTCGACAGCCTACACCGGGGAGCTGTTTTTT CASSLGSTAYTGELFF
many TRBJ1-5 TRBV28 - TGTGCCAGCAGTCCCCGGGGAAGGGGCTGGCTTTTCAATCAGCCCCAGCATTTT CASSPRGRGWLFNQPQHF
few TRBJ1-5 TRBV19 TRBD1 TGTGCCAGTAGCAGATCCCGGGACAGTCTAAGCAATCAGCCCCAGCATTTT CASSRSRDSLSNQPQHF
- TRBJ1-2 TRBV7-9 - TGTGCCAGCACCATTGCAACGGGGAGGGGACCCCCCTATGGCTACACCTTC CASTIATGRGPPYGYTF
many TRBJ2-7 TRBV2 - TGTGCCAGCAGTGAAAGGGCAGGGATCGAGCAGTACTTC CASSERAGIEQYF
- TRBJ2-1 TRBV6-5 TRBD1 TGTGCCAGCAGTTTCTCAAGAAGAACTGACAGGGAGTTCTTC CASSFSRRTDREFF
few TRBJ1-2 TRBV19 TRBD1 TGTGCCAGTAGTACCACGACAGGGGGCGTCGGCTACACCTTC CASSTTTGGVGYTF
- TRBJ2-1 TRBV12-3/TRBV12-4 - TGTGCCAGCAGTTTACAAGAGGGACCCTACAATGAGCAGTTCTTC CASSLQEGPYNEQFF
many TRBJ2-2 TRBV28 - TGTGCCAGCAGTTGGGGAGCCGGGGAGCTGTTTTTT CASSWGAGELFF
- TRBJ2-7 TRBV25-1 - TGTGCCAGCAGTGCCTCCTCTAGCTGGGCGCAGTACTTC CASSASSSWAQYF
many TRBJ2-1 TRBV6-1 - TGTGCCAGCAGTGAAGATCCCGACGGAGGGAATGAGCAGTTCTTC CASSEDPDGGNEQFF
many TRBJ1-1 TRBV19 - TGTGCCAGTAGTATTTTCCAGACGAACACTGAAGCTTTCTTT CASSIFQTNTEAFF
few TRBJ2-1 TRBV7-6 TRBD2 TGTGCCAGCAGCCCGCGCGACCGGAGACTAGCAGGCAATGAGCAGTTCTTC CASSPRDRRLAGNEQFF
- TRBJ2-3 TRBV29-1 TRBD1 TGCAGCGTTCGGGACAGTCGCACAGATACGCAGTATTTT CSVRDSRTDTQYF
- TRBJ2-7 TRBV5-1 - TGCGCCAGCAGCGCTGCTTCGATTGTCCCCTACGAGCAGTACTTC CASSAASIVPYEQYF
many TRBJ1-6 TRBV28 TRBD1 TGTGCCAGCAGTTTATCTATCGACAGGGGGAGCTCCTATAATTCACCCCTCCACTTT CASSLSIDRGSSYNSPLHF
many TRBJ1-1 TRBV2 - TGTGCCAGCAGTTCTATTCGCACTGAAGCTTTCTTT CASSSIRTEAFF
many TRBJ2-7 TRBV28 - TGTGCCAGCAGTTTCCTCTTCGACAGGGCCCTAGCGTTCTCCTACGAGCAGTACTTC CASSFLFDRALAFSYEQYF
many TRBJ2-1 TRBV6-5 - TGTGCCAGCAGTTACCTACCGCCGGGACATCCGAGCAATGAGCAGTTCTTC CASSYLPPGHPSNEQFF
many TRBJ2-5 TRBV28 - TGTGCCAGCAGTTTGAATGCGCCGGGAGAGACCCAGTACTTC CASSLNAPGETQYF
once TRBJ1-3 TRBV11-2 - TGTGCCAGCAGCTTTACAGGCCCCTCTGGAAACACCATATATTTT CASSFTGPSGNTIYF
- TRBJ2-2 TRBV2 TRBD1 TGTGCCAGCAGTGAAGAGACAGGGGGCTTCACCGGGGAGCTGTTTTTT CASSEETGGFTGELFF
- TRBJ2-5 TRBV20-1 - TGCAGTGCTATTTCTAAGGGCGATGGGACCCAGTACTTC CSAISKGDGTQYF
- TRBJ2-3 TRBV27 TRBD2 TGTGCCAGCAGTTCAGCCCTACCCGGGGACTACAGCACAGATACGCAGTATTTT CASSSALPGDYSTDTQYF
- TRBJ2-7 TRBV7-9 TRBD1 TGTGCCAGCAGCCCACCGCCGCAGGGGGCATCCTACGAGCAGTACTTC CASSPPPQGASYEQYF
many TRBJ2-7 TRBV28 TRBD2 TGTGCCAGCAGTAGGCCGCGGGAGAACTACGAGCAGTACTTC CASSRPRENYEQYF
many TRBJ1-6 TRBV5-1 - TGCGCCAGCAGCTTGGTTTCCCCTCATGATTCACCCCTCCACTTT CASSLVSPHDSPLHF
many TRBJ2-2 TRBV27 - TGTGCCAGCAGTCGCCAGGGGCCGAACACCGGGGAGCTGTTTTTT CASSRQGPNTGELFF
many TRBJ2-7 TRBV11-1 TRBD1 TGTGCCAGCAGCCCCGTCGGGACAGGCGGCTACGAGCAGTACTTC CASSPVGTGGYEQYF
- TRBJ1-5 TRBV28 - TGTGCCAGTATGTATGGAGGGGGGGGCAATCAGCCCCAGCATTTT CASMYGGGGNQPQHF
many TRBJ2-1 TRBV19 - TGTGCCAGTAACAAAGGAGGGGGCGATAACTACTACAATGAGCAGTTCTTC CASNKGGGDNYYNEQFF
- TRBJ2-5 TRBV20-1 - TGCAGTGCTAGAGGGGGGCCCAGGGAGGGCCAAGGGACCCAGTACTTC CSARGGPREGQGTQYF
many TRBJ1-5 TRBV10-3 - TGTGCCATCAGTGAGTCTCAAGGGTTTCGGAATCAGCCCCAGCATTTT CAISESQGFRNQPQHF
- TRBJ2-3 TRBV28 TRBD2 TGTGCCAGCAGTGGGATTAGCGGGGGCGGCACAGATACGCAGTATTTT CASSGISGGGTDTQYF
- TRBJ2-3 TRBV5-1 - TGCGCCAGCAGATTCAGCATGGCAGGTACAGATACGCAGTATTTT CASRFSMAGTDTQYF
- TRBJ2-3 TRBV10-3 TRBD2 TGTGCCTCCTTAGGAGCGGGAACGGATACGCAGTATTTT CASLGAGTDTQYF
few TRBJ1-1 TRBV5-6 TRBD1 TGTGCCAGCAGCTGGACGTACAGGGGGGGAACTGAAGCTTTCTTT CASSWTYRGGTEAFF
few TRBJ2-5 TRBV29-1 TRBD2 TGCAGCGTCGGGACTAGCCCTTACAAGGGTTCAGAGACCCAGTACTTC CSVGTSPYKGSETQYF
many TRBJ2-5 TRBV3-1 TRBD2 TGTGCCAGCAGCCAAGAGAGAACTAGCGGGAGGCGGTGGGAGACCCAGTACTTC CASSQERTSGRRWETQYF